The rows below give T cell receptor beta chains drawn from one sample of a study of response to subunit inactivated influenza vaccine. TCRdb reprocessed the RT-PCR reads via MiXCR and lists one record per CDR3 protein. Found here are around 750,000 distinct CDR3 sequences, 21% of them singletons; the top ten hold about 9.4%. Sequences were derived from PBMCs from blood, sampled more than 4 days after vaccination. These TCRs come from a middle-aged man who received an inactivated influenza vaccine. Both conserved end residues are part of each CDR3. Fields, in order: D gene, clone size, J gene, V gene, CDR3 DNA, CDR3 protein. The D gene is left open where the match is weak. Not all rows give a size; the values are once, few, many and, for expanded clones, a class.

TRBD2 | few | TRBJ2-1 | TRBV7-2 | TGTGCCAGCAGCTTAGCGTGGGCTAGCGGGGGCCATGAGCAGTTCTTC | CASSLAWASGGHEQFF
- | - | TRBJ1-2 | TRBV6-2/TRBV6-3 | TGTGCCAGCAGTTACTCGAATGGGGTTGGCTACACCTTC | CASSYSNGVGYTF
- | - | TRBJ2-7 | TRBV11-2 | TGTGCCAGCAGGGGTTGGGACGGCTACGAGCAGTACTTC | CASRGWDGYEQYF
TRBD2 | - | TRBJ2-1 | TRBV20-1 | TGCAGCGGACTAGCGGGGTGGGACAATGAGCAGTTCTTC | CSGLAGWDNEQFF
TRBD1 | few | TRBJ1-2 | TRBV9 | TGTGCCAGCAGCGTAGACCCGGGACAGCACAACTATGGCTACACCTTC | CASSVDPGQHNYGYTF
- | - | TRBJ2-5 | TRBV21-1 | TGTGCCAGCAGCACACCCGGGGGAGAGACCCAGTACTTC | CASSTPGGETQYF
- | - | TRBJ2-7 | TRBV7-9 | TGTGCCAGCACCCGCCCAGGGCTCATGGTCCACGAGCAGTACTTC | CASTRPGLMVHEQYF
- | few | TRBJ2-1 | TRBV15 | TGTGCCACCAGCCCCGTTAGGGGCAATGAGCAGTTCTTC | CATSPVRGNEQFF
TRBD1 | - | TRBJ1-5 | TRBV20-1 | TGCAGTGCTAGAGGGGGGACAGCCAGCAATCAGCCCCAGCATTTT | CSARGGTASNQPQHF
TRBD1 | - | TRBJ2-1 | TRBV29-1 | TGCAGCGTTGAACAGGGGGCGACAGGGTACAATGAGCAGTTCTTC | CSVEQGATGYNEQFF
- | - | TRBJ2-7 | TRBV9 | TGTGCCAGCAGCGTAGAAATTGGGGGGCCGGACGAGCAGTACTTC | CASSVEIGGPDEQYF
TRBD1 | few | TRBJ1-2 | TRBV7-9 | TGTGCCAGCAGCGACACCGACAGGGGTGGCTACACCTTC | CASSDTDRGGYTF
TRBD1 | - | TRBJ2-3 | TRBV20-1 | TGCAGTGCTCGAACAGGGGGTCCCTCAGATACGCAGTATTTT | CSARTGGPSDTQYF
TRBD2 | few | TRBJ2-4 | TRBV7-9 | TGTGCCAGCAGGCCGGGGGGGGCTGGAAACATTCAGTACTTC | CASRPGGAGNIQYF
- | few | TRBJ2-2 | TRBV20-1 | TGCAGCACCACAAGGGGAACCACCGGGGAGCTGTTTTTT | CSTTRGTTGELFF
TRBD1 | - | TRBJ1-3 | TRBV7-2 | TGTGCCAGCAGCTCGACAGGGGGCCCTGGAAACACCATATATTTT | CASSSTGGPGNTIYF
- | few | TRBJ2-7 | TRBV11-2 | TGTGCCAGCAGCGGGGTGCAGGGTAGGTCCTACGAGCAGTACTTC | CASSGVQGRSYEQYF
- | - | TRBJ2-3 | TRBV9 | TGTGCCAGCAGCGTAGGGCAGATCACAGATACGCAGTATTTT | CASSVGQITDTQYF
TRBD1 | - | TRBJ2-6 | TRBV10-3 | TGTGCCATCAGCCCGACAGGGTACTCTGGGGCCAACGTCCTGACTTTC | CAISPTGYSGANVLTF
TRBD1 | few | TRBJ2-7 | TRBV10-3 | TGTGCCATCAGTGGCCGGGACAGCGGTAAATACGAGCAGTACTTC | CAISGRDSGKYEQYF
TRBD1 | - | TRBJ2-1 | TRBV27 | TGTGCCAGCAGCAAGACAGGGTTCAGCAATGAGCAGTTCTTC | CASSKTGFSNEQFF
TRBD2 | few | TRBJ2-7 | TRBV10-3 | TGTGCCATCAGTGAGGCTGGGGGAAGCGGGGTGCACTACGAGCAGTACTTC | CAISEAGGSGVHYEQYF
- | many | TRBJ1-1 | TRBV10-3 | TGTGCCACCATGACAGCACAGGGAGGAGGAACTGAAGCTTTCTTT | CATMTAQGGGTEAFF
- | few | TRBJ2-7 | TRBV20-1 | TGCAGTGCTAGTGAAACGGGACTGCCGTACGAGCAGTACTTC | CSASETGLPYEQYF
- | - | TRBJ2-5 | TRBV11-2 | TGTGCCAGCAGCTCCCCCTTGGTGGCTTTAGAGACCCAGTACTTC | CASSSPLVALETQYF
- | few | TRBJ2-2 | TRBV11-2 | TGTGCCAGCTTGGACGGACCCACGAACACCGGGGAGCTGTTTTTT | CASLDGPTNTGELFF
TRBD2 | few | TRBJ2-3 | TRBV7-2 | TGTGCCACTAAGCGGGAGGGAAACACAGATACGCAGTATTTT | CATKREGNTDTQYF
- | few | TRBJ2-1 | TRBV5-1 | TGCGCCAGCAGCTTGGGAGGACAGCCCAATGAGCGGTTCTTC | CASSLGGQPNERFF
- | - | TRBJ2-6 | TRBV6-5 | TGTGCCAGCAGTTACTCAATCGCGTCGACTGGGGCCAACGTCCTGACTTTC | CASSYSIASTGANVLTF
- | - | TRBJ2-7 | TRBV4-3 | TGCGCCAGCAGCGACCCGGAGGGTGGGGAGCAGTACTTC | CASSDPEGGEQYF
- | - | TRBJ2-1 | TRBV7-6 | TGTGCCAGCAGCTTAGCTAATAGGGATCTCGGAGGGCAGTTCTTC | CASSLANRDLGGQFF
- | many | TRBJ2-1 | TRBV9 | TGTGCCAGCAGCGTAAACTACAATGAGCAGTTCTTC | CASSVNYNEQFF
TRBD2 | - | TRBJ2-3 | TRBV20-1 | TGCAGTGCTAGAGCCCCGCCCCTTAGCGGGAGGGCTACAGATACGCAGTATTTT | CSARAPPLSGRATDTQYF
- | - | TRBJ1-5 | TRBV12-3/TRBV12-4 | TGTGCCAGCAGTCGGACAGCTGATAGCAATCAGCCCCAGCATTTT | CASSRTADSNQPQHF